The 3 T cell receptor beta chains in this list originate from one sample, sequenced in a study of shared clonotypes between healthy human individuals. Some clones are missing from TCRdb's copy, which holds only in-frame ones; the method was immunoSEQ multiplex PCR. Of more than 2 million clones in the sample, around 95% were seen once. Source material: naive CD4+ T cells sorted from blood. Described subset: CD45RA+ positively selected. Source of these receptors: a man between 18 and 29 years old in good health.

The gene calls are TRBV29-1 and TRBJ1-2, with no clear D. V lost 6 bases and J lost 4, with 18 bases in between. Germline V gene sequence: CDR1 SQVTM, CDR2 ANQGSEA. The CDR3 has 14 amino acids. CDR3 amino acids: CSVSAGSFFYGYTF. The CDR3 DNA reads as TGCAGCGTGTCCGCCGGGTCTTTCTTCTATGGCTACACCTTC. The variable domain in full, completed from reference TRBV29-1 and TRBJ1-2, reads SAVISQKPSRDICQRGTSLTIQCQVDSQVTMMFWYRQQPGQSLTLIATANQGSEATYESGFVIDKFPISRPNLTFSTLTVSNMSPEDSSIYLCSVSAGSFFYGYTFGSGTRLTVV.

The chain combines TRBV10-3 with TRBJ2-7; D possibly uses TRBD1 or TRBD2 (5 bases each). V was trimmed by 4 bases and J by 3 bases, leaving 10 bases between them. The CDR3 is made up of 13 amino acids. CDR1 is ENHRY, CDR2 SYGVKD, per germline. The CDR3 coding sequence is TGTGCCATCAGTGGGGACGGACGCTACGAGCAGTACTTC. Translation: CAISGDGRYEQYF.

This chain links TRBV10-1 with TRBJ2-3; no firm D call. The CDR3 extends over 15 amino acids. The V end was cut by 3 bases, the J end by 0 bases, with 10 bases between. Germline V lookup: CDR1 WNHNN, CDR2 SYGVQD (reference sequence). The CDR3 DNA reads TGCGCCAGCAGTGACAGCTCTATAAGCACAGATACGCAGTATTTT. Protein sequence: CASSDSSISTDTQYF.